This TCR beta chain emerged from a study of blood T cell repertoires in COVID-19. Across the whole study: Some COVID-19 samples were acute and others convalescent; all came from the United States, Italy and Spain.

Methods used by the authors: Nucleated cell counts were estimated from reference gene primer amplification. Profiled with immunoSEQ multiplex PCR; TCRdb holds only in-frame clones, not every one. D and trimming come from the DNA, and the V and J calls and clone size come from that table. The sample holds some 270,000 clones, around 86% seen once. This CDR3 is 10 amino acids long. The ends were cut back, 8 bases at V and 4 bases at J, with 5 bases in the middle. Germline V gene lookup returns CDR1 SGHTA and CDR2 FQGNSA. V gene TRBV7-2 combines with J gene TRBJ1-2, with no clear D. This receptor was obtained from an older woman who had recovered from COVID-19. The specimen sequenced was peripheral blood. For the CDR3, the DNA is TGTGCCAGCGGCCTCTATGGCTACACCTTC. As protein: CASGLYGYTF. The variable domain in full, completed from reference TRBV7-2 and TRBJ1-2, reads GAGVSQSPSNKVTEKGKDVELRCDPISGHTALYWYRQSLGQGLEFLIYFQGNSAPDKSGLPSDRFSAERTGGSVSTLTIQRTQQEDSAVYLCASGLYGYTFGSGTRLTVV.